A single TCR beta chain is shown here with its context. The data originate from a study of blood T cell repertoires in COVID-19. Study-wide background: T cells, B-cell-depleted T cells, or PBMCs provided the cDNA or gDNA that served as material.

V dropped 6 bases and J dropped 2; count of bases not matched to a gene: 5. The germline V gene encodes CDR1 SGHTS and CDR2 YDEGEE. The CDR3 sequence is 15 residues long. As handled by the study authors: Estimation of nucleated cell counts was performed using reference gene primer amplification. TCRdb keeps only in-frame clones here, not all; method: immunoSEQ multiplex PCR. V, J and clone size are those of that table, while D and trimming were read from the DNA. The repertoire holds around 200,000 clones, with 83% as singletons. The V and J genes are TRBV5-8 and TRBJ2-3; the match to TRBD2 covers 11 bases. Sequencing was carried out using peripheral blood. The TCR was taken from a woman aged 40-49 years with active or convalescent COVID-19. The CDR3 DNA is TGTGCCAGCACCCTAGCGGGGGGAGTCACAGATACGCAGTATTTT. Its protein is CASTLAGGVTDTQYF.